One and the same sample provided the 20 T cell receptor beta chains below, sequenced in a study of blood T cell repertoires in COVID-19 (dated by TCRdb to the early 2020s). The library was built by means of the immunoSEQ multiplex PCR assay. TCRdb's version of the immuneACCESS table is confined to in-frame rearrangements and falls short of the full clone set. An unresolved V gene accounts for under half of the shortfall where checked; the remainder is of unknown origin. The sample yields around 150,000 clones; around 85% were counted once. The ten largest clonotypes hold under 3.5% of the sample. Sequencing was performed on peripheral blood. Every receptor here comes from a man between 65 and 79 years old with acute or convalescent COVID-19.

In this sample, this clone turned up once. J is TRBJ2-7 and V is TRBV19; 9 bases match TRBD2. J gave up 6 bases and V 6 bases, and 15 bases lay outside the gene matches. Germline CDR1 reads LNHDA; CDR2 reads SQIVND (reference sequence). There are 16 residues in the CDR3. In DNA form, the CDR3 reads TGTGCCAGTAGGCTACAACCGGGACTAGCTTTGGGCGAGCAGTACTTC. Protein sequence: CASRLQPGLALGEQYF.

CDR3 sequence reads: CASSLSETQYF. The DNA of the CDR3 is TGTGCCAGCAGCTTAAGCGAGACCCAGTACTTC. The V gene is TRBV7-6, the J gene TRBJ2-5; D not resolved. The CDR3 sequence is 11 residues long. The V gene lost 2 bases and the J gene lost 5 bases, with 3 bases spanning the gap. Germline V gene lookup returns CDR1 SGHVS and CDR2 FNYEAQ.

The chain carries TRBV7-2 and TRBJ2-1; TRBD1 agrees at 7 bases. Germline assignment: CDR1 SGHTA and CDR2 FQGNSA. The trim removed 1 base at V and 2 bases at J, leaving 2 bases unmatched. The CDR3 totals 15 residues. The CDR3 reads CASSLVTGPYNEQFF. CDR3 bases: TGTGCCAGCAGCTTAGTGACAGGGCCCTACAATGAGCAGTTCTTC.

The chain couples TRBV27 to TRBJ1-6, with TRBD1 as a possible D gene (5 bases). Trimming shortened V by 5 bases and J by 6 bases, and 11 bases separated the two germline ends. Germline CDR1 is MNHEY and CDR2 is SMNVEV (reference sequence). The CDR3 is 14 residues long. The CDR3 here is CASSGGGVNSPLHF. Here the CDR3 DNA reads TGTGCCAGCAGTGGGGGGGGAGTTAATTCACCCCTCCACTTT.

The V call is TRBV15, the J call TRBJ1-5, with 9 bases lining up with TRBD1. CDR3 size: 13 residues. Trimming removed 6 bases from V and 15 bases from J; junction bases left unmatched: 12. Per germline, CDR1 LNHNV and CDR2 YYDKDF (reference sequence). The CDR3 here is CATSWDRDAQRHF. The CDR3, as DNA: TGTGCCACCAGTTGGGACAGGGATGCTCAGCGGCATTTT.

The genes are TRBV14 and TRBJ2-4; D possibly corresponds to TRBD2 (7 bases). Per the germline V gene, CDR1 is SGHDN and CDR2 is FVKESK. The CDR3 is 14 residues long. V dropped 0 bases and J dropped 9 bases, with 12 bases sitting between them. CDR3 residues: CASSQDRGGSIQYF. The CDR3 DNA follows: TGTGCCAGCAGCCAAGATAGGGGGGGGAGCATTCAGTACTTC.

This chain joins TRBV6-2 or TRBV6-3 and TRBJ2-7, with 10 bases fitting TRBD1. J lost 3 bases, V lost 2 bases, and 4 bases had no gene match. This CDR3 has 15 amino acids. Germline-derived CDR1 and CDR2 are MNHEY and SVGEGT. The CDR3 protein is CASSYRTGGDYEQYF. In DNA, the CDR3 is TGTGCCAGCAGTTACAGGACAGGGGGGGACTACGAGCAGTACTTC.

The genes are TRBV15 and TRBJ2-1, with TRBD2 matching over 12 bases. The CDR3 runs 16 residues. Trimming cost V 4 bases and J 1 base; bases outside gene matches: 2. Germline assignment: CDR1 LNHNV and CDR2 YYDKDF (reference sequence). The CDR3 bases are TGTGCCACCAGCAAAGGGACTAGCGGGTCCTACAATGAGCAGTTCTTC. It is translated as CATSKGTSGSYNEQFF.

The J gene is TRBJ1-6, the V gene TRBV5-5, with D maybe TRBD1 (5 bases). Trimming pared 5 bases from V and 7 bases from J, leaving 10 bases between. The V gene's germline CDR1 is SGHKS and CDR2 YYEKEE (reference sequence). The CDR3 contains 13 residues. The CDR3 protein is CASRAPGNSPLHF. The CDR3 coding sequence is TGTGCCAGCAGAGCCCCAGGGAATTCACCCCTCCACTTT. Filled out from reference TRBV5-5 and TRBJ1-6, the complete variable domain reads DAGVTQSPTHLIKTRGQQVTLRCSPISGHKSVSWYQQVLGQGPQFIFQYYEKEERGRGNFPDRFSARQFPNYSSELNVNALLLGDSALYLCASRAPGNSPLHFGNGTRLTVT.

This chain uses TRBV27 with TRBJ2-1, with 8 bases matching TRBD2. The germline CDR1 and CDR2 sequences are MNHEY and SMNVEV (reference sequence). J lost 1 base, V lost 5 bases, and 16 bases had no gene match. This CDR3 spans 19 amino acids. For the CDR3, the DNA is TGTGCCAGCAGTCCTAAAAGGCCCGGGGGGGAATTATCCTACAATGAGCAGTTCTTC. It encodes CASSPKRPGGELSYNEQFF.

The chain combines TRBV29-1 with TRBJ2-3, with TRBD2 matching over 10 bases. The CDR3 is 14 residues long. The J segment lost 2 bases and the V segment lost 6 bases, leaving 5 bases of the junction unmatched. CDR1 and CDR2 from the germline V gene are SQVTM and ANQGSEA. DNA of the CDR3: TGCAGCGTCATCAGCGGGAGGGCCACAGATACGCAGTATTTT. This gives the protein CSVISGRATDTQYF.

In its sample, this clone was seen once. The J gene is TRBJ2-2, the V gene TRBV7-2, with TRBD2 matching 9 bases. The V gene's germline CDR1 is SGHTA and CDR2 FQGNSA. V lost 2 bases, J lost 8 bases, and 12 bases stayed unmatched. The CDR3 is 17 amino acids. The CDR3 nucleotides are TGTGCCAGCAGCTTAATTCTGGGCCGAGCGGGAGGAGGGGAGCTGTTTTTT. This encodes CASSLILGRAGGGELFF.

The chain couples TRBV6-5 to TRBJ1-5; tentative D call: TRBD1 (6 bases). The CDR3 runs to 13 residues. Germline CDR1 and CDR2: MNHEY and SVGAGI. V was cut by 6 bases and J by 4 bases, with 10 bases left in between. CDR3 residues: CASSRQANQPQHF. CDR3 sequence (DNA): TGTGCCAGCAGCAGACAGGCGAATCAGCCCCAGCATTTT.

The rearrangement uses TRBV7-2 and TRBJ2-7, with D possibly TRBD1 on 7 matching bases. The CDR3 length is 15 residues. Germline-derived CDR1 and CDR2 are SGHTA and FQGNSA. V was trimmed by 1 base and J by 3 bases, leaving 13 bases between them. CDR3 nucleotide sequence: TGTGCCAGCAGCTTAGGGCACAGGGGAGGCTACGAGCAGTACTTC. It yields the protein CASSLGHRGGYEQYF.

The chain uses TRBV19 and TRBJ1-1; TRBD1 agrees at 7 bases. CDR1 and CDR2 (germline): LNHDA, SQIVND (reference sequence). The CDR3 has 14 residues. V lost 2 bases to trimming and J lost 4 bases; unmatched junction nucleotides: 4. The CDR3 loop reads CASSIKGAATEAFF. The DNA for the CDR3 is TGTGCCAGTAGTATAAAGGGGGCCGCCACTGAAGCTTTCTTT.

V is TRBV18 and J is TRBJ2-3, with TRBD1 matching over 10 bases. V lost 3 bases to trimming and J lost 8 bases; unmatched junction nucleotides: 8. This CDR3 contains 15 residues. Germline assignment: CDR1 KGHSH and CDR2 LQKENI. The CDR3 loop reads CASSPSTGGEVTQYF. The CDR3 coding sequence is TGTGCCAGCTCACCGTCGACAGGGGGCGAGGTTACGCAGTATTTT.

The chain couples TRBV21-1 to TRBJ2-7; TRBD2, the table's D call, was not compared with the DNA. TRBV21-1 is labeled a pseudogene. The CDR3 runs to 16 residues. This CDR3 is CAFPTGGNAGDYEQYF. The CDR3 coding sequence is TGTGCCTTCCCCACGGGGGGGAACGCCGGGGACTACGAGCAGTACTTC.

The gene calls are TRBV19 and TRBJ1-4; the D is unclear. From germline, CDR1 is LNHDA and CDR2 SQIVND (reference sequence). The V gene lost 6 bases and the J gene lost 0 bases, with 14 bases spanning the gap. There are 16 residues in the CDR3. The CDR3 loop reads CASRSQSVATNEKLFF. The CDR3 DNA reads TGTGCCAGTAGATCACAGTCGGTTGCAACTAATGAAAAACTGTTTTTT. The variable domain in full, completed from reference TRBV19 and TRBJ1-4, reads DGGITQSPKYLFRKEGQNVTLSCEQNLNHDAMYWYRQDPGQGLRLIYYSQIVNDFQKGDIAEGYSVSREKKESFPLTVTSAQKNPTAFYLCASRSQSVATNEKLFFGSGTQLSVL.

V and J are TRBV5-1 and TRBJ1-6; TRBD1 matches at 9 bases. The CDR3 consists of 15 residues. Germline V lookup: CDR1 SGHRS, CDR2 YFSETQ. The V segment lost 6 bases and the J segment 5 bases; nucleotides outside the gene matches: 6. The CDR3 sequence: CASKSGTGNNSPLHF. In nucleotides, the CDR3 is TGCGCCAGCAAATCCGGGACAGGGAATAATTCACCCCTCCACTTT.

The V and J genes are TRBV28 and TRBJ2-1, with 7 bases identical to TRBD2. The CDR3 covers 15 residues. The germline gives CDR1 MDHEN, CDR2 SYDVKM. With V trimmed by 5 bases and J by 4 bases, 8 bases remained unmatched. CDR3 sequence reads: CASSPTSRFYNEQFF. The CDR3 nucleotides are TGTGCCAGCAGTCCGACTAGCCGATTTTACAATGAGCAGTTCTTC.